Below are 9 T cell receptor beta chains sequenced from a single sample in a study of Graves' ophthalmopathy and Graves' hyperthyroidism (dated by TCRdb to the late 2010s). The instrument was an Illumina HiSeq 2000. For repertoire sequencing, the TCR beta CDR3 regions were amplified from RNA transcripts. HTBI primers and the Qiagen OneStep RT-PCR kit were used in a first-round RT-PCR, which was followed by a second-round multiplex PCR, size selection and purification. TCRdb reprocessing: public reads trimmed at Q25 with fastp, clones called with MiXCR, in-frame beta chains kept. Rows matching on CDR3 protein sequence are summarized as one entry with the most common DNA and genes. Recorded for this sample are more than 550,000 distinct CDR3 sequences; over 40% of them occurred a single time. The ten biggest clones cover about 3.3% of the sample. The sample consisted of peripheral blood. These receptors were collected from an adult man with Graves' ophthalmopathy.

This clonotype has only a few counts. The rearrangement joins TRBV4-1 to TRBJ2-7; D ambiguous. V lost 5 bases to trimming and J lost 0 bases, with 20 bases between them. The CDR3 totals 17 residues. Germline-derived CDR1 and CDR2 are MGHRA and YSYEKL. In DNA form, the CDR3 reads TGCGCCAGCAGCAGAACTACTACGAAAACAAGCTCCTACGAGCAGTACTTC. Translation: CASSRTTTKTSSYEQYF.

This clonotype has at least ten counts. This chain uses TRBV7-2 with TRBJ2-2; no reliable D call. V was clipped by 5 bases and J by 0 bases, with 16 bases between them. The germline V gene encodes CDR1 SGHTA and CDR2 FQGNSA. CDR3 length equals 17 residues. Written as DNA, the CDR3 is TGTGCCAGCAGCCCCCGACGTGGGCAGGCGAACACCGGGGAGCTGTTTTTT. Translation gives CASSPRRGQANTGELFF.

In its sample, this clonotype was seen many times. V is TRBV4-1 and J is TRBJ1-6; D call uncertain. This CDR3 region has 15 residues. V was clipped by 4 bases and J by 10 bases, with 17 bases between them. Looked up from germline, CDR1 is MGHRA and CDR2 is YSYEKL. CDR3 coding DNA: TGCGCCAGCAGCCCGAACCGGGCCGCAAGGTCACCCCTCCACTTT. Protein sequence: CASSPNRAARSPLHF.

The chain uses TRBV2 and TRBJ1-1, with D perhaps matching TRBD1 (6 bases). Germline values: CDR1 SNHLY, CDR2 FYNNEI. With 7 bases removed from V and 7 bases from J, the gap between germline ends came to 13 bases. This CDR3 has 12 amino acids. The CDR3 nucleotides are TGTGCCAGCAACCTGGGGACACTTGAAGCTTTCTTT. The encoded protein is CASNLGTLEAFF. Supplemented by reference TRBV2 and TRBJ1-1, the full variable domain reads EPEVTQTPSHQVTQMGQEVILRCVPISNHLYFYWYRQILGQKVEFLVSFYNNEISEKSEIFDDQFSVERPDGSNFTLKIRSTKLEDSAMYFCASNLGTLEAFFGQGTRLTVV.

This clonotype was counted ten times or more. In DNA, the CDR3 is TGTGCCAGTAGAGACAGGGTGTGGAACACTGAAGCTTTCTTT. Translated, it gives CASRDRVWNTEAFF. V and J are TRBV19 and TRBJ1-1; 7 bases fit TRBD1. Germline CDR1 is LNHDA and CDR2 is SQIVND (reference sequence). V shed 6 bases and J 1 base; nucleotides not matched to a gene: 5. This CDR3 has 14 amino acids.

Concerning this clonotype itself: A much larger clone sits a single nucleotide away, making a read error possible. The V call is TRBV7-9, the J call TRBJ2-5, with D possibly matching TRBD2 (5 bases). Trimming left V 5 bases short and J 5 bases short, with 18 bases between. The CDR3 has 15 residues. Germline CDR1 SEHNR, CDR2 FQNEAQ (reference sequence). DNA of the CDR3: TGTGCCAGCAGCACCCCAGTCAAAGAGCGGGAGACCCAGTACTTC. Translating it yields CASSTPVKERETQYF.

This clonotype was seen more than once but under ten times. The V and J genes are TRBV6-5 and TRBJ2-7, with D hard to call. CDR1 is MNHEY, CDR2 SVGAGI, per germline. This CDR3 region has 13 residues. With 2 bases removed from V and 3 bases from J, the gap between germline ends came to 8 bases. The CDR3 DNA reads as TGTGCCAGCAGTTACGGTCACTTCTACGAGCAGTACTTC. Its translation: CASSYGHFYEQYF.

V gene TRBV2 combines with J gene TRBJ1-2; D not resolved. The V gene's germline CDR1 is SNHLY and CDR2 FYNNEI. Trimming took off 3 bases at V and 4 bases at J, with 9 bases between the two ends. The CDR3 spans 13 residues. CDR3 region: CASSDGVTYGYTF. DNA for the CDR3: TGTGCCAGCAGTGACGGGGTTACCTATGGCTACACCTTC.

This clonotype was seen ten or more times. The V gene is TRBV29-1, the J gene TRBJ1-1; D gene uncertain. Trimming removed 1 base at V and 0 bases at J, with 12 bases between. Per germline, CDR1 SQVTM and CDR2 ANQGSEA. CDR3 length equals 15 residues. CDR3 bases: TGCAGCGTTGAAGGGGCAGGCATAATGAACACTGAAGCTTTCTTT. It codes for CSVEGAGIMNTEAFF.